Listed below are T cell receptor beta chains from one sample, sequenced in a study of OX40 agonist ivuxolimab in advanced cancers. The repertoire was sequenced with immunoSEQ multiplex PCR; TCRdb's copy has only in-frame clones and lacks some. The sample yields about 82,000 clones, 90% seen once. The sample here was CD4+ or CD8+ T cells sorted from blood, taken in a trial of the OX40 agonist ivuxolimab. These receptors were taken from an adult with an advanced solid tumor such as melanoma, head and neck, liver or kidney cancer. Both conserved end residues are part of each CDR3. The D gene is left open where the match is weak. Expanded clones are given a class, and other clones once, few, many or no size at all.

d_call: NA; j_call: TRBJ1-6; clone_size: few; v_call: TRBV27; cdr3_aa: CASRTGNSPLHF; cdr3_nt: TGTGCCAGCCGAACGGGGAATTCACCCCTCCACTTT
d_call: TRBD1; j_call: TRBJ1-5; clone_size: NA; v_call: TRBV7-2; cdr3_aa: CASSLGQGGTQPQHF; cdr3_nt: TGTGCCAGCAGCTTAGGACAGGGAGGTACTCAGCCCCAGCATTTT
d_call: NA; j_call: TRBJ2-5; clone_size: NA; v_call: TRBV27; cdr3_aa: CASSLTDRLKTQYF; cdr3_nt: TGTGCCAGCAGTTTAACCGACAGGCTTAAGACCCAGTACTTC
d_call: NA; j_call: TRBJ2-5; clone_size: NA; v_call: TRBV18; cdr3_aa: CASSPDAGETQYF; cdr3_nt: TGTGCCAGCTCACCGGATGCCGGGGAGACCCAGTACTTC
d_call: TRBD1; j_call: TRBJ2-3; clone_size: NA; v_call: TRBV28; cdr3_aa: CASSWTGGITDTQYF; cdr3_nt: TGTGCCAGCAGTTGGACAGGGGGTATCACAGATACGCAGTATTTT
d_call: NA; j_call: TRBJ2-7; clone_size: NA; v_call: TRBV5-1; cdr3_aa: CASSLDGSYEQYF; cdr3_nt: TGCGCCAGCAGCTTGGACGGCTCCTACGAGCAGTACTTC
d_call: NA; j_call: TRBJ1-4; clone_size: NA; v_call: TRBV27; cdr3_aa: CASSLARTNEKLFF; cdr3_nt: TGTGCCAGCAGTTTAGCCAGAACTAATGAAAAACTGTTTTTT
d_call: TRBD1; j_call: TRBJ2-2; clone_size: NA; v_call: TRBV27; cdr3_aa: CASSFGTGRGTGELFF; cdr3_nt: TGTGCCAGCAGTTTTGGGACAGGGAGGGGAACCGGGGAGCTGTTTTTT
d_call: TRBD1; j_call: TRBJ2-7; clone_size: NA; v_call: TRBV5-1; cdr3_aa: CASSPPGGVNEQYF; cdr3_nt: TGCGCCAGCAGCCCCCCAGGGGGCGTGAACGAGCAGTACTTC
d_call: NA; j_call: TRBJ2-2; clone_size: NA; v_call: TRBV7-2; cdr3_aa: CASSPQDTGELFF; cdr3_nt: TGTGCCAGCAGCCCCCAGGACACCGGGGAGCTGTTTTTT
d_call: NA; j_call: TRBJ1-4; clone_size: NA; v_call: TRBV28; cdr3_aa: CASSLGGGDEKLFF; cdr3_nt: TGTGCCAGCAGTTTGGGTGGGGGGGATGAAAAACTGTTTTTT
d_call: NA; j_call: TRBJ2-3; clone_size: NA; v_call: TRBV10-3; cdr3_aa: CAISESGGLLTDTQYF; cdr3_nt: TGTGCCATCAGTGAGTCTGGGGGGCTCCTCACAGATACGCAGTATTTT
d_call: TRBD2; j_call: TRBJ2-3; clone_size: NA; v_call: TRBV19; cdr3_aa: CAVYSGSLGDTQYF; cdr3_nt: TGTGCCGTTTATAGCGGGAGTCTTGGAGATACGCAGTATTTT
d_call: NA; j_call: TRBJ1-1; clone_size: NA; v_call: TRBV19; cdr3_aa: CASSMKFMNTEAFF; cdr3_nt: TGTGCCAGTAGTATGAAGTTCATGAACACTGAAGCTTTCTTT
d_call: NA; j_call: TRBJ2-5; clone_size: NA; v_call: TRBV7-2; cdr3_aa: CASSLSGDGTQYF; cdr3_nt: TGTGCCAGCAGCTTATCGGGGGATGGGACCCAGTACTTC
d_call: NA; j_call: TRBJ1-5; clone_size: NA; v_call: TRBV15; cdr3_aa: CATSRDRASYSNQPQHF; cdr3_nt: TGTGCCACCAGCAGAGATAGAGCCAGTTATAGCAATCAGCCCCAGCATTTT
d_call: TRBD1; j_call: TRBJ1-3; clone_size: NA; v_call: TRBV6-5; cdr3_aa: CASSWGQGFAGNTIYF; cdr3_nt: TGTGCCAGCAGTTGGGGACAGGGGTTTGCTGGAAACACCATATATTTT
d_call: NA; j_call: TRBJ2-1; clone_size: NA; v_call: TRBV6-5; cdr3_aa: CASRRQDGSYNEQFF; cdr3_nt: TGTGCCAGCCGAAGACAGGACGGGTCCTACAATGAGCAGTTCTTC
d_call: TRBD1; j_call: TRBJ1-2; clone_size: NA; v_call: TRBV6-1; cdr3_aa: CASSATIRGTAGGYGYTF; cdr3_nt: TGTGCCAGCAGTGCAACGATAAGGGGCACCGCAGGGGGCTATGGCTACACCTTC
d_call: NA; j_call: TRBJ2-1; clone_size: NA; v_call: TRBV20-1; cdr3_aa: CSASKDNEQFF; cdr3_nt: TGCAGTGCTAGTAAAGATAATGAGCAGTTCTTC
d_call: NA; j_call: TRBJ1-4; clone_size: NA; v_call: TRBV6-1; cdr3_aa: CASSELKGSTNEKLFF; cdr3_nt: TGTGCCAGCAGTGAACTAAAGGGCTCAACTAATGAAAAACTGTTTTTT
d_call: NA; j_call: TRBJ1-5; clone_size: NA; v_call: TRBV10-3; cdr3_aa: CAISDPRGPSNQPQHF; cdr3_nt: TGTGCCATCAGTGACCCCCGCGGGCCTAGCAATCAGCCCCAGCATTTT
d_call: NA; j_call: TRBJ2-1; clone_size: NA; v_call: TRBV2; cdr3_aa: CASSEGENEQFF; cdr3_nt: TGTGCCAGCAGTGAGGGGGAGAATGAGCAGTTCTTC
d_call: TRBD2; j_call: TRBJ2-1; clone_size: NA; v_call: TRBV18; cdr3_aa: CASSPPLLAGGLSYNEQFF; cdr3_nt: TGTGCCAGCTCACCACCTCTTCTAGCGGGGGGGCTGTCCTACAATGAGCAGTTCTTC
d_call: TRBD1; j_call: TRBJ2-7; clone_size: NA; v_call: TRBV7-6; cdr3_aa: CASTLNPGQGAYEQYF; cdr3_nt: TGTGCCAGCACCCTAAACCCCGGACAGGGGGCCTACGAGCAGTACTTC
d_call: TRBD1; j_call: TRBJ1-4; clone_size: NA; v_call: TRBV14; cdr3_aa: CASSQNRGATNEKLFF; cdr3_nt: TGTGCCAGCAGCCAAAACAGGGGCGCAACTAATGAAAAACTGTTTTTT
d_call: TRBD1; j_call: TRBJ1-4; clone_size: once; v_call: TRBV29-1; cdr3_aa: CSVEHGTGVNEKLFF; cdr3_nt: TGCAGCGTTGAACACGGGACAGGGGTTAATGAAAAACTGTTTTTT
d_call: NA; j_call: TRBJ2-7; clone_size: NA; v_call: TRBV27; cdr3_aa: CASSLAHLMGYEQYF; cdr3_nt: TGTGCCAGCAGTTTAGCGCATCTCATGGGGTACGAGCAGTACTTC
d_call: TRBD2; j_call: TRBJ2-7; clone_size: NA; v_call: TRBV27; cdr3_aa: CASSLTSGIPTYEQYF; cdr3_nt: TGTGCCAGCAGTTTAACTAGCGGAATACCAACCTACGAGCAGTACTTC
d_call: NA; j_call: TRBJ1-1; clone_size: NA; v_call: TRBV19; cdr3_aa: CASSIDQKGPFSSEAFF; cdr3_nt: TGTGCCAGTAGTATAGATCAAAAGGGTCCCTTCTCCAGTGAAGCTTTCTTT
d_call: TRBD1; j_call: TRBJ2-5; clone_size: NA; v_call: TRBV9; cdr3_aa: CASSVADMRQGQETQYF; cdr3_nt: TGTGCCAGCAGCGTAGCTGATATGCGACAGGGCCAAGAGACCCAGTACTTC
d_call: TRBD1; j_call: TRBJ1-1; clone_size: few; v_call: TRBV5-5; cdr3_aa: CASSFSLGTGDTEAFF; cdr3_nt: TGTGCCAGCAGCTTCAGTCTGGGGACAGGGGACACTGAAGCTTTCTTT
d_call: NA; j_call: TRBJ2-1; clone_size: NA; v_call: TRBV27; cdr3_aa: CASTIPPTSQFF; cdr3_nt: TGTGCCAGCACCATTCCACCCACGTCTCAGTTCTTC
d_call: NA; j_call: TRBJ2-6; clone_size: NA; v_call: TRBV5-8; cdr3_aa: CASSLWGDSGANVLTF; cdr3_nt: TGTGCCAGCAGCTTGTGGGGTGACTCTGGGGCCAACGTCCTGACTTTC
d_call: NA; j_call: TRBJ1-6; clone_size: NA; v_call: TRBV7-2; cdr3_aa: CASRPLGHSPLHF; cdr3_nt: TGTGCCAGCAGACCCCTCGGACACTCACCCCTCCACTTT
d_call: TRBD1; j_call: TRBJ2-1; clone_size: NA; v_call: TRBV19; cdr3_aa: CASTTGAGVNNEQFF; cdr3_nt: TGTGCCAGTACCACAGGGGCAGGGGTAAACAATGAGCAGTTCTTC
d_call: NA; j_call: TRBJ1-4; clone_size: few; v_call: TRBV4-1; cdr3_aa: CASSRPDRNEKLFF; cdr3_nt: TGCGCCAGCAGCCGCCCGGACCGCAATGAAAAACTGTTTTTT
d_call: TRBD1; j_call: TRBJ1-2; clone_size: NA; v_call: TRBV6-1; cdr3_aa: CASFFRLQGNGYTF; cdr3_nt: TGTGCCAGCTTTTTCCGCTTACAGGGGAATGGCTACACCTTC
d_call: NA; j_call: TRBJ1-1; clone_size: NA; v_call: TRBV5-1; cdr3_aa: CASSPDSYNEAFF; cdr3_nt: TGCGCCAGCAGCCCAGACAGTTATAATGAAGCTTTCTTT
d_call: NA; j_call: TRBJ1-1; clone_size: once; v_call: TRBV28; cdr3_aa: CASSITMNTEAFF; cdr3_nt: TGTGCCAGCAGCATCACCATGAACACTGAAGCTTTCTTT
d_call: NA; j_call: TRBJ2-4; clone_size: NA; v_call: TRBV2; cdr3_aa: CASRGDQWNIQYF; cdr3_nt: TGTGCCAGCAGAGGGGACCAGTGGAACATTCAGTACTTC
d_call: TRBD1; j_call: TRBJ1-5; clone_size: NA; v_call: TRBV30; cdr3_aa: CAWRQGTTQHF; cdr3_nt: TGTGCCTGGAGACAGGGGACGACCCAGCATTTT
d_call: NA; j_call: TRBJ2-7; clone_size: few; v_call: TRBV5-1; cdr3_aa: CASSEPGGGQYF; cdr3_nt: TGCGCCAGCAGCGAACCGGGTGGTGGGCAGTACTTC
d_call: NA; j_call: TRBJ2-3; clone_size: once; v_call: TRBV6-5; cdr3_aa: CASSYSDSSTDTQYF; cdr3_nt: TGTGCCAGCAGTTACTCCGACAGTAGCACAGATACGCAGTATTTT
d_call: NA; j_call: TRBJ1-4; clone_size: NA; v_call: TRBV5-4; cdr3_aa: CASSLTANSGNEKLFF; cdr3_nt: TGTGCCAGCAGCCTGACGGCAAATTCGGGTAATGAAAAACTGTTTTTT
d_call: NA; j_call: TRBJ1-3; clone_size: NA; v_call: TRBV4-3; cdr3_aa: CASSQDELISGNTIYF; cdr3_nt: TGCGCCAGCAGCCAAGATGAACTGATCTCTGGAAACACCATATATTTT
d_call: NA; j_call: TRBJ2-1; clone_size: NA; v_call: TRBV19; cdr3_aa: CASSIGLAVSEQFF; cdr3_nt: TGTGCCAGTAGTATTGGGCTAGCAGTGAGTGAGCAGTTCTTC
d_call: NA; j_call: TRBJ1-2; clone_size: NA; v_call: TRBV4-2; cdr3_aa: CASSQPLSGDYGYTF; cdr3_nt: TGTGCCAGCAGCCAGCCCTTGTCGGGGGACTATGGCTACACCTTC
d_call: NA; j_call: TRBJ2-1; clone_size: NA; v_call: TRBV7-8; cdr3_aa: CASSSREDEQFF; cdr3_nt: TGTGCCAGCAGCTCCAGGGAGGATGAGCAGTTCTTC
d_call: NA; j_call: TRBJ2-7; clone_size: NA; v_call: TRBV5-4; cdr3_aa: CASSRPDGDYEQYF; cdr3_nt: TGTGCCAGCAGCCGCCCGGACGGGGATTACGAGCAGTACTTC
d_call: NA; j_call: TRBJ1-3; clone_size: NA; v_call: TRBV9; cdr3_aa: CASSAQQGLGNTIYF; cdr3_nt: TGTGCCAGCAGCGCTCAGCAGGGGCTAGGAAACACCATATATTTT
d_call: NA; j_call: TRBJ2-5; clone_size: NA; v_call: TRBV12-1; cdr3_aa: CASSHQGGDSTSETQYF; cdr3_nt: TGTGCCAGCAGCCACCAGGGCGGTGACTCCACAAGTGAGACCCAGTACTTC
d_call: NA; j_call: TRBJ2-6; clone_size: NA; v_call: TRBV5-1; cdr3_aa: CASSLQVSGANVLTF; cdr3_nt: TGCGCCAGCAGCTTACAGGTTTCTGGGGCCAACGTCCTGACTTTC
d_call: NA; j_call: TRBJ1-5; clone_size: NA; v_call: TRBV6-1; cdr3_aa: CASNPSLEPQHF; cdr3_nt: TGTGCCAGCAATCCCTCCCTGGAACCCCAGCATTTT
d_call: NA; j_call: TRBJ1-2; clone_size: NA; v_call: TRBV28; cdr3_aa: CASSFPRAGYGYTF; cdr3_nt: TGTGCCAGCAGTTTCCCCCGGGCGGGGTATGGCTACACCTTC